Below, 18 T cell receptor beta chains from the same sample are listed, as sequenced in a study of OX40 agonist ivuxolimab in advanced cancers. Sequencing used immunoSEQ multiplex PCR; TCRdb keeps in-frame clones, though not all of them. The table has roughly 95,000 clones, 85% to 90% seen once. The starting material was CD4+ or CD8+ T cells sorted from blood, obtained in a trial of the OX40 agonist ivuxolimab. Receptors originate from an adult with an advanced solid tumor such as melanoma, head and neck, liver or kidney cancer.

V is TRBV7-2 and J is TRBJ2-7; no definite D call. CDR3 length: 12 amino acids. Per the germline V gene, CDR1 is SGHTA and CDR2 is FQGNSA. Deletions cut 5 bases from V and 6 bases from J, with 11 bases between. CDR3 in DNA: TGTGCCAGCAGCCGAGCAGGTCGCGAGCAGTACTTC. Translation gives CASSRAGREQYF.

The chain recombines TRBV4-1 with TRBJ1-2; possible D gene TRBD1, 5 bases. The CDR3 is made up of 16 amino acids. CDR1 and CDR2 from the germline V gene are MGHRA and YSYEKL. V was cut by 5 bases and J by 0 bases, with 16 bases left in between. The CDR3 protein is CASSSHKGPTNYGYTF. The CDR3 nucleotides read TGCGCCAGCAGCTCACACAAGGGGCCAACTAACTATGGCTACACCTTC.

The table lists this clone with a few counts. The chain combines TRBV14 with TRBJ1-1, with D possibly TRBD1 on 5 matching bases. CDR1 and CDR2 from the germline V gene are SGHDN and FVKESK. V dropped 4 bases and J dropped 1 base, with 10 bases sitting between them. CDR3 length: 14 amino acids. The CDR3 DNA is TGTGCCAGCAGCCCCTACGACAGGAACACTGAAGCTTTCTTT. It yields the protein CASSPYDRNTEAFF.

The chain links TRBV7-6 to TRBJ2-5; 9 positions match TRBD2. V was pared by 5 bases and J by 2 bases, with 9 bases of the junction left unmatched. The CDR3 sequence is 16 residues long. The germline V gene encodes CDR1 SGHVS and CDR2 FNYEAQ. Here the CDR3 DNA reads TGTGCCAGCAGCCGCCTTGCGGGGGGGGCACAAGAGACCCAGTACTTC. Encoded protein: CASSRLAGGAQETQYF.

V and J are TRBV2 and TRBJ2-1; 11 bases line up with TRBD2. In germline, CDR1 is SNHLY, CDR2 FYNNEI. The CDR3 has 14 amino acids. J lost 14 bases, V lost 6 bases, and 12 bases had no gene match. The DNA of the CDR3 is TGTGCCAGCAGCGGACTAGCGGGTGCCCCTATGGAGTTCTTC. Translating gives CASSGLAGAPMEFF. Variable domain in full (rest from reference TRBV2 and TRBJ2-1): EPEVTQTPSHQVTQMGQEVILRCVPISNHLYFYWYRQILGQKVEFLVSFYNNEISEKSEIFDDQFSVERPDGSNFTLKIRSTKLEDSAMYFCASSGLAGAPMEFFGPGTRLTVL.

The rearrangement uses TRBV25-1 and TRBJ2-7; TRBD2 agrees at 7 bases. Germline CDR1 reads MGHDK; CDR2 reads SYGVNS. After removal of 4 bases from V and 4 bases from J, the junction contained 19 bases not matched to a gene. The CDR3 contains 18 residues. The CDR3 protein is CASSARGLNWRGKYEQYF. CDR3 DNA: TGTGCCAGCAGTGCCCGGGGTCTGAATTGGCGGGGGAAATACGAGCAGTACTTC.

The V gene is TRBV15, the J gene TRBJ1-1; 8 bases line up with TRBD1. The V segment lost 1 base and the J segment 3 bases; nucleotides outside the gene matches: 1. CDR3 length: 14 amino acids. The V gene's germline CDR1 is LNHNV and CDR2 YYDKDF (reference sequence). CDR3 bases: TGTGCCACCAGCAGAGCACAGGGGGACACTGAAGCTTTCTTT. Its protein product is CATSRAQGDTEAFF.

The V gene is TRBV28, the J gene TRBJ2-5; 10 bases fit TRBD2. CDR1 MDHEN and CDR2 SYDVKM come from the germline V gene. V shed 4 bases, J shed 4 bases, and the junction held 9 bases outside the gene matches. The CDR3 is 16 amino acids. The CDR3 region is CASSYQLAGYVETQYF. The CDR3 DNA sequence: TGTGCCAGCAGTTACCAACTAGCGGGATATGTAGAGACCCAGTACTTC.

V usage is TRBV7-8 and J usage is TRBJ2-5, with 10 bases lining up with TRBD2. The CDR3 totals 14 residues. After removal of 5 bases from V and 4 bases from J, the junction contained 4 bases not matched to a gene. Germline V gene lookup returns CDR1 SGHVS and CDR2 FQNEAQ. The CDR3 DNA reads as TGTGCCAGCAGCCACACTAGCGGGATAGAGACCCAGTACTTC. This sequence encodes CASSHTSGIETQYF.

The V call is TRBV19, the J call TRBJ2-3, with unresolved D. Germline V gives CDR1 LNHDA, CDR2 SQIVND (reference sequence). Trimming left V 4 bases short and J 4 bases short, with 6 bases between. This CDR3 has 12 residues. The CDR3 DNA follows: TGTGCCAGTAGTACCGGTGCAGATACGCAGTATTTT. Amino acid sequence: CASSTGADTQYF.

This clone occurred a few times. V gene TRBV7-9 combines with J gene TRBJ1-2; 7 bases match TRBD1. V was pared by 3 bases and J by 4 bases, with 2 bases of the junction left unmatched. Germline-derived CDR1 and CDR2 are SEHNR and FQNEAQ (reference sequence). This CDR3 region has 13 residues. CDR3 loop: CASSLTGFYGYTF. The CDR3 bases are TGTGCCAGCAGCTTGACAGGGTTCTATGGCTACACCTTC.

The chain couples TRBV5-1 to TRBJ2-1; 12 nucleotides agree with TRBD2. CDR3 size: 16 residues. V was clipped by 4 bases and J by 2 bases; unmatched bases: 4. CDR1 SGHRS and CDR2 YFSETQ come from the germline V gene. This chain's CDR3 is CASSDTSGRTYNEQFF. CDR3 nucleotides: TGCGCCAGCAGCGATACTAGCGGGAGGACCTACAATGAGCAGTTCTTC.

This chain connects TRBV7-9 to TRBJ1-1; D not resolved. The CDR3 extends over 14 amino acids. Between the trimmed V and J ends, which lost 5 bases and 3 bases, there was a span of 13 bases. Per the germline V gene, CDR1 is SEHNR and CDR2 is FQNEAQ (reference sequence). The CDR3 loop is CASSPQIRDTEAFF. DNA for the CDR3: TGTGCCAGCAGCCCCCAAATCCGGGACACTGAAGCTTTCTTT.

CDR3 region: CASSYLGDRGYIQYF. The CDR3 DNA reads as TGTGCCAGCAGTTACCTGGGGGACAGGGGTTACATTCAGTACTTC. This sequence joins TRBV6-5 and TRBJ2-4, with 10 bases aligning to TRBD1. The ends lost 2 bases at V and 8 bases at J; junction bases unmatched: 6. The CDR3 loop spans 15 amino acids. CDR1 and CDR2 (germline): MNHEY, SVGAGI.

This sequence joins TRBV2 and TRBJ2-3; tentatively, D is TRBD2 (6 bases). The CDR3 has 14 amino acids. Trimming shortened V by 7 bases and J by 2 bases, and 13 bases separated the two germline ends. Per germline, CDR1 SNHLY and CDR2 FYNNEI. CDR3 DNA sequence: TGTGCCAGCAAAGGCGGGATTAACACAGATACGCAGTATTTT. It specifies CASKGGINTDTQYF.

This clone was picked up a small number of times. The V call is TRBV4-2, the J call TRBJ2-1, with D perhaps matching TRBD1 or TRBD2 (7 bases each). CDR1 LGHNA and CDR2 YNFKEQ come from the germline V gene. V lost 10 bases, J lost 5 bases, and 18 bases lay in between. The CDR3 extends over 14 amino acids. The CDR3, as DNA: TGTGCCACAGGGGGGGCAGGGCGGGACAATGAGCAGTTCTTC. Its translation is CATGGAGRDNEQFF.

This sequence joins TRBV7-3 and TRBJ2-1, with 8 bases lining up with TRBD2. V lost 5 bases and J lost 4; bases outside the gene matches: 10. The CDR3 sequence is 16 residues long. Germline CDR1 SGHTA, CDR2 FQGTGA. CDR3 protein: CASSRDSGTSYNEQFF. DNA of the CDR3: TGTGCCAGCAGCCGAGATAGCGGGACCTCATACAATGAGCAGTTCTTC. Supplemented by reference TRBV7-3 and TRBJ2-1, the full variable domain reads GAGVSQTPSNKVTEKGKYVELRCDPISGHTALYWYRQSLGQGPEFLIYFQGTGAADDSGLPNDRFFAVRPEGSVSTLKIQRTERGDSAVYLCASSRDSGTSYNEQFFGPGTRLTVL.

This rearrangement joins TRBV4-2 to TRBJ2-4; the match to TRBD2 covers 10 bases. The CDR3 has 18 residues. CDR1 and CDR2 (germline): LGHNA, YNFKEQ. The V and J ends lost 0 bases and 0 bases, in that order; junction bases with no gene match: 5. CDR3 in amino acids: CASSQDTTSGLAKNIQYF. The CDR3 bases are TGTGCCAGCAGCCAAGATACGACTAGCGGGTTAGCCAAAAACATTCAGTACTTC.